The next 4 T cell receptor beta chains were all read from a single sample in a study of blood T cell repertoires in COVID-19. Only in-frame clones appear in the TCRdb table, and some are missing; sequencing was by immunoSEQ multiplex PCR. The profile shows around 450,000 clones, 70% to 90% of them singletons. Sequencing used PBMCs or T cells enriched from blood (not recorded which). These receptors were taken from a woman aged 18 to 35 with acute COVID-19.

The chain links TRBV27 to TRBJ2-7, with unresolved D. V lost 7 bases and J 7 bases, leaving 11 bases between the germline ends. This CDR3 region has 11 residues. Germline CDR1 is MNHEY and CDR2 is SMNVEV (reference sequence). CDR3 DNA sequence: TGTGCCAGCACCCTGAACGGGGAGCAGTACTTC. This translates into CASTLNGEQYF.

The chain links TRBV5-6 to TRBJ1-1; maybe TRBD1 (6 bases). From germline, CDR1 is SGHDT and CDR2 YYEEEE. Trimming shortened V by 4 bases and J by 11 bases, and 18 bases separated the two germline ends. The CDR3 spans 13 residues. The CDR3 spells CASSQGGGRVAFF. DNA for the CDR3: TGTGCCAGCAGCCAAGGGGGGGGGCGCGTGGCTTTCTTT.

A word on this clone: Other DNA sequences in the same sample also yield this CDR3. CDR3 amino acids: CASSFRGRSNGYTF. The CDR3 DNA reads TGTGCCAGCAGTTTCAGGGGGCGCAGCAATGGCTACACCTTC. This rearrangement joins TRBV27 to TRBJ1-2; TRBD1 matches at 8 bases. The CDR3 spans 14 residues. V was pared by 3 bases and J by 6 bases, with 6 bases of the junction left unmatched. Germline loops: CDR1 MNHEY, CDR2 SMNVEV (reference sequence).

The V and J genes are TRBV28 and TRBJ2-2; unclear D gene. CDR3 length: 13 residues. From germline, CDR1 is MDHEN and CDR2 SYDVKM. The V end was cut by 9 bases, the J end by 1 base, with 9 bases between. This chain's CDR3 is CASSFRNTGELFF. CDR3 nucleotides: TGTGCCAGTAGCTTCAGGAACACCGGGGAGCTGTTTTTT.